The next 20 T cell receptor beta chains were all read from a single sample in a study of identical twins (dated by TCRdb to about 2016). The library relied on 5' RACE. The instrument was an Illumina HiSeq 2000. TCRdb trimmed public reads at Q25 via fastp, called clones via MiXCR and kept in-frame beta chains. All rows with the same CDR3 protein become a single entry with the most common DNA and genes. The sample table contains about 300,000 distinct CDR3 sequences; only one count was recorded for 9% to 15% of them. The ten largest clones represent more than 6% of the sample. The sample also formed part of further work on yellow fever vaccine responses in identical twins.

The sample consisted of CD8+ T cells sorted from blood. The receptor source for this set is a woman aged 18-29 years in good health.

The chain has TRBV20-1 and TRBJ1-1; D not certain. V lost 1 base and J lost 3, with 12 bases in between. This CDR3 comprises 14 residues. CDR1 and CDR2 from the germline V gene are DFQATT and SNEGSKA (reference sequence). CDR3 amino acids: CSARVEESDTEAFF. In DNA form, the CDR3 reads TGCAGTGCTAGAGTTGAGGAGTCTGACACTGAAGCTTTCTTT.

This chain uses TRBV28 with TRBJ2-5, with unresolved D. The germline V and J ends were trimmed by 6 bases and 4 bases, with 15 bases remaining between them. CDR1 is MDHEN, CDR2 SYDVKM, per germline. This CDR3 has 14 amino acids. CDR3 sequence reads: CASSSSSWIETQYF. In DNA form, the CDR3 reads TGTGCCAGCAGCTCTTCTTCTTGGATAGAGACCCAGTACTTC.

This clonotype occurred a few times. The chain links TRBV14 to TRBJ1-1; D uncertain. Per germline, CDR1 SGHDN and CDR2 FVKESK. The CDR3 loop spans 13 amino acids. Trimming stripped 4 bases from V and 7 bases from J, with 13 bases between. The CDR3 DNA is TGTGCCAGCAGCCTGAGGGCGTTCGGTGAAGCTTTCTTT. Translating gives CASSLRAFGEAFF.

A few counts support this clonotype. The DNA for the CDR3 is TGCAGTGCTAGAGTTCGTAAGGGGGCCTACGAGCAGTACTTC. It translates to CSARVRKGAYEQYF. This rearrangement joins TRBV20-1 to TRBJ2-7; TRBD1 is a possible D gene (6 bases). The CDR3 is made up of 14 amino acids. The germline V and J ends were trimmed by 1 base and 2 bases, with 12 bases remaining between them. Per the germline V gene, CDR1 is DFQATT and CDR2 is SNEGSKA (reference sequence).

This clonotype was recorded a few times. The chain employs TRBV2 and TRBJ2-1; possible D gene TRBD2, 6 bases. Germline V gene sequence: CDR1 SNHLY, CDR2 FYNNEI. This CDR3 comprises 16 residues. V was trimmed by 0 bases and J by 5 bases, leaving 14 bases between them. The CDR3, as DNA: TGTGCCAGCAGTGAAGCGCTAGGGACTTTGGACAATGAGCAGTTCTTC. Its translation is CASSEALGTLDNEQFF.

This clonotype has at least ten counts. The chain couples TRBV12-3 or TRBV12-4 to TRBJ2-7; D is uncertain. Trimming removed 8 bases from V and 0 bases from J, with 8 bases in between. This CDR3 comprises 12 residues. The CDR3 DNA reads as TGTGCCAGCGGCAGTAGCTCCTACGAGCAGTACTTC. It is translated as CASGSSSYEQYF.

This clonotype was detected ten times or more. This chain links TRBV6-4 with TRBJ2-1, with no clear D. In germline, CDR1 is MRHNA, CDR2 SNTAGT. The CDR3 totals 15 residues. V was clipped by 2 bases and J by 0 bases, with 8 bases between them. The CDR3 here is CASSDVESSYNEQFF. DNA for the CDR3: TGTGCCAGCAGTGACGTGGAGAGCTCCTACAATGAGCAGTTCTTC.

The V call is TRBV7-9, the J call TRBJ2-3, with D perhaps TRBD2 (5 bases). The V and J ends lost 5 bases and 0 bases respectively, with 12 bases between them. The germline gives CDR1 SEHNR, CDR2 FQNEAQ (reference sequence). The length of the CDR3 is 15 residues. CDR3 nucleotides: TGTGCCAGCAGCCCCACTAGGCTGAGCACAGATACGCAGTATTTT. Protein: CASSPTRLSTDTQYF.

The table lists this clonotype with a few counts. This chain links TRBV12-3 or TRBV12-4 with TRBJ2-1, with 9 bases aligning to TRBD2. After removal of 7 bases from V and 6 bases from J, the junction contained 10 bases not matched to a gene. The CDR3 extends over 15 amino acids. This CDR3 is CASIPFGGRANEQFF. CDR3 bases: TGTGCCAGCATCCCCTTCGGCGGGAGGGCCAATGAGCAGTTCTTC.

This clonotype has just a few counts. The rearrangement links TRBV4-1 to TRBJ2-7; tentative D call: TRBD1 (5 bases). The CDR3 is 14 residues long. Germline V gene data show CDR1 as MGHRA and CDR2 as YSYEKL. The V end was cut by 4 bases, the J end by 0 bases, with 10 bases between. CDR3 residues: CASSPETASYEQYF. The DNA for the CDR3 is TGCGCCAGCAGCCCAGAGACAGCCTCCTACGAGCAGTACTTC.

The CDR3 sequence is CASSQEGGINIQYF. The DNA for the CDR3 is TGCGCCAGCAGCCAAGAGGGAGGAATAAACATTCAGTACTTC. The gene calls are TRBV4-1 and TRBJ2-4; perhaps TRBD2 as D (6 bases). V was pared by 0 bases and J by 6 bases, with 9 bases between. Germline lookup yields CDR1 MGHRA and CDR2 YSYEKL. This CDR3 is 14 amino acids long.

There are a few counts of this clonotype. This chain connects TRBV15 to TRBJ2-1; no definite D call. Germline CDR1 reads LNHNV; CDR2 reads YYDKDF (reference sequence). V was pared by 1 base and J by 5 bases, with 6 bases between. The CDR3 is 13 residues long. The CDR3 sequence is CATSRGRNNEQFF. The CDR3 DNA reads TGTGCCACCAGCAGAGGTAGAAACAATGAGCAGTTCTTC. The variable domain in full, completed from reference TRBV15 and TRBJ2-1, reads DAMVIQNPRYQVTQFGKPVTLSCSQTLNHNVMYWYQQKSSQAPKLLFHYYDKDFNNEADTPDNFQSRRPNTSFCFLDIRSPGLGDTAMYLCATSRGRNNEQFFGPGTRLTVL.

In nucleotides, the CDR3 is TGTGCCAGCAGTTTCGAGTCGGGGTCAGGGAGAGAGACCCAGTACTTC. This gives the protein CASSFESGSGRETQYF. This sequence joins TRBV28 and TRBJ2-5; D is tentatively TRBD1 or TRBD2 (5 bases each). CDR1 MDHEN and CDR2 SYDVKM come from the germline V gene. V lost 3 bases, J lost 4 bases, and 18 bases lay in between. The CDR3 length is 16 residues.

This chain joins TRBV10-3 and TRBJ2-7; tentatively, D is TRBD2 (6 bases). The V end was cut by 2 bases, the J end by 6 bases, with 17 bases between. The CDR3 is made up of 15 amino acids. The germline V gene encodes CDR1 ENHRY and CDR2 SYGVKD. CDR3 in DNA: TGTGCCATCAGTGAGGGACGGGACTCTCAGGGCGAGCAGTACTTC. Translated, it gives CAISEGRDSQGEQYF.

This clonotype was seen repeatedly, ten times or more. The chain is built from TRBV4-2 and TRBJ2-3; 9 nucleotides line up with TRBD2. The length of the CDR3 is 17 residues. Germline V gene sequence: CDR1 LGHNA, CDR2 YNFKEQ. Germline trimming cut 0 bases from V and 3 bases from J; bases unmatched to any gene: 7. This CDR3 reads CASSQDIGGGATDTQYF. CDR3 bases: TGTGCCAGCAGCCAAGATATCGGCGGGGGGGCAACAGATACGCAGTATTTT.

V is TRBV27 and J is TRBJ2-7; 7 nucleotides match TRBD2. Germline V CDR1 and CDR2: MNHEY, SMNVEV (reference sequence). V lost 5 bases and J lost 4; bases outside the gene matches: 11. This CDR3 spans 15 amino acids. CDR3 DNA sequence: TGTGCCAGCAGTAAGGGGAGGGAGGTCAGGTACGAGCAGTACTTC. It specifies CASSKGREVRYEQYF.

This clonotype was counted only a few times. The chain is built from TRBV7-9 and TRBJ2-4; TRBD1 matches 8 bases. Losses at the gene ends were 4 bases for V and 3 bases for J; bases not matched to a gene: 5. Germline assignment: CDR1 SEHNR and CDR2 FQNEAQ (reference sequence). The CDR3 length is 15 residues. The CDR3 here is CASSSTGVGKNIQYF. The CDR3 DNA sequence: TGTGCCAGCAGCTCGACAGGGGTTGGCAAAAACATTCAGTACTTC. The whole variable domain, remainder taken from reference TRBV7-9 and TRBJ2-4, is DTGVSQNPRHKITKRGQNVTFRCDPISEHNRLYWYRQTLGQGPEFLTYFQNEAQLEKSRLLSDRFSAERPKGSFSTLEIQRTEQGDSAMYLCASSSTGVGKNIQYFGAGTRLSVL.

Only a few counts were recorded for this clonotype. The genes are TRBV6-2 or TRBV6-3 and TRBJ2-1; 11 bases match TRBD2. The CDR3 is 14 residues long. With V trimmed by 7 bases and J by 7 bases, 6 bases remained unmatched. The V gene's germline CDR1 is MNHEY and CDR2 SVGEGT. The CDR3 nucleotides read TGTGCCAGCACACTAGCGGGAGAAATGAATGAGCAGTTCTTC. Its translation is CASTLAGEMNEQFF.

This clonotype has only a few counts. The V and J genes are TRBV27 and TRBJ1-1; unclear D gene. CDR3 size: 14 residues. Deletions cut 6 bases from V and 3 bases from J, with 14 bases between. Germline V CDR1 and CDR2: MNHEY, SMNVEV (reference sequence). CDR3 in DNA: TGTGCCAGCAGCCGAGAGGAAGGATACACTGAAGCTTTCTTT. This translates into CASSREEGYTEAFF.

The V gene is TRBV12-3 or TRBV12-4, the J gene TRBJ2-1; weak D call: TRBD2 (5 bases). The CDR3 covers 15 residues. The V end was cut by 2 bases, the J end by 4 bases, with 12 bases between. The CDR3 loop reads CASSLTGSRYNEQFF. The CDR3 region has the DNA TGTGCCAGCAGTTTAACGGGGTCAAGATACAATGAGCAGTTCTTC.